This TCR beta chain was captured in a study of glioma-infiltrating T cells after dendritic cell vaccination. Across the study: Dendritic cell vaccination trial patients had either newly diagnosed or recurrent glioblastoma.

The assay was immunoSEQ multiplex PCR, and TCRdb's table has in-frame clones only and misses some. The repertoire includes roughly 80,000 clones, approximately 90% of them detected once, and approximately 3.2% sits in the top ten. Germline V gene lookup returns CDR1 SGHRS and CDR2 YFSETQ. V was trimmed by 4 bases and J by 4 bases, leaving 8 bases between them. The CDR3 contains 13 residues. Patients had residual fresh-frozen tumor tissue and more than two years of survival data. The chain uses TRBV5-1 and TRBJ2-2; D not certain. The starting material was blood, obtained before dendritic cell vaccination. This TCR was sampled from a human donor with glioblastoma. The CDR3 DNA is TGCGCCAGCAGCGCAGGAATCACCGGGGAGCTGTTTTTT. It translates to CASSAGITGELFF.